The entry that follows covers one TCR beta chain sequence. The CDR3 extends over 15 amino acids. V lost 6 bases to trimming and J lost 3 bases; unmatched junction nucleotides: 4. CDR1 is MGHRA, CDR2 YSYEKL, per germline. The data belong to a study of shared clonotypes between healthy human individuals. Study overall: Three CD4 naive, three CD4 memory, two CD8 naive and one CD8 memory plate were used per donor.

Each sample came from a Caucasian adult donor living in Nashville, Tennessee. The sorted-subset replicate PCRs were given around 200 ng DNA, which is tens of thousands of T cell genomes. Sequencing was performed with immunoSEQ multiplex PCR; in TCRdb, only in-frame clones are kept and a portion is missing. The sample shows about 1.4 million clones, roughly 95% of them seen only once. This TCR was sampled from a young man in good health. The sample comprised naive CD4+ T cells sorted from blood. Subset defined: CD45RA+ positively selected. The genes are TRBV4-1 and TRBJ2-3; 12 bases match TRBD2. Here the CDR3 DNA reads TGCGCCAGCAGTGGACTAGCGGGGCTTACAGATACGCAGTATTTT. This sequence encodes CASSGLAGLTDTQYF.